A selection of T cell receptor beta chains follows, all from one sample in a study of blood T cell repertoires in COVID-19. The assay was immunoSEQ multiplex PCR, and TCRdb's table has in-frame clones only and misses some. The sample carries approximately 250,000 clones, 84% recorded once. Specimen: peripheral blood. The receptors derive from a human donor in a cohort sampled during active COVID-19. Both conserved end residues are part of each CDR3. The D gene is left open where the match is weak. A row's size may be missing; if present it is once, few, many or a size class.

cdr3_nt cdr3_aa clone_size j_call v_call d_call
TGTGCCAGCAGCGTAGCGGGAGGGCCTTCCTACGAGCAGTACTTC CASSVAGGPSYEQYF - TRBJ2-7 TRBV9 TRBD2
TGTGCCAGCAGGCCGGGACTAGCGGAAGACTACGAGCAGTACTTC CASRPGLAEDYEQYF - TRBJ2-7 TRBV6-5 TRBD2
TGTGCCAGCATTTTGCGGGACACTGAAGCTTTCTTT CASILRDTEAFF - TRBJ1-1 TRBV5-5 -
TGTGCCAGCAGCGTGACAGGGGCGCGGGGCTACACCTTC CASSVTGARGYTF many TRBJ1-2 TRBV2 TRBD1
TGTGCCAGTAGGTTACAGGGGGACACCGGGGAGCTGTTTTTT CASRLQGDTGELFF many TRBJ2-2 TRBV19 TRBD1
TGTGCCAGCAGCGCTACAAGCGGGAGGGCCTCCGAGCAGTACTTC CASSATSGRASEQYF - TRBJ2-7 TRBV7-3 TRBD2
TGCGCCAGCAGTTTTAGGACCGGGGCTGAAGCTTTCTTT CASSFRTGAEAFF - TRBJ1-1 TRBV10-1 -
TGTGCCAGCAGCTCCACAAGCACAGGGCCCTACGAGCAGTACTTC CASSSTSTGPYEQYF - TRBJ2-7 TRBV7-2 -
TGTGCCAGTAGTACCGATATGGGCTCCTCCTATAATTCACCCCTCCACTTT CASSTDMGSSYNSPLHF few TRBJ1-6 TRBV19 -
TGTGCCAGCAGTGATATAACGGGGGATAATTCACCCCTCCACTTT CASSDITGDNSPLHF - TRBJ1-6 TRBV2 -
TGCGCCAGCAGCTTGGTTCCCGAGCCCAATCAGCCCCAGCATTTT CASSLVPEPNQPQHF - TRBJ1-5 TRBV5-1 -
TGTGCCAGCAGTACTACCGGGACTTATACTGAAGCTTTCTTT CASSTTGTYTEAFF - TRBJ1-1 TRBV28 -
TGTGCCAGCAGTACCCTGGACAGCAAACTGTTTTTT CASSTLDSKLFF - TRBJ1-4 TRBV28 -
TGTGCCAGCGGGAGACAGGTCTACGAGCAGTACTTC CASGRQVYEQYF - TRBJ2-7 TRBV6-6 -
TGTGCCAGCAGTGATCAGGCGACAGGCAATCAGCCCCAGCATTTT CASSDQATGNQPQHF - TRBJ1-5 TRBV6-1 -
TGCGCCAGCAGCCAAGAGAAGGGAGGAGGCACCGGGGAGCTGTTTTTT CASSQEKGGGTGELFF once TRBJ2-2 TRBV4-1 -
TGTGCCAGCAGTTATCCGACCGGGGAGCTGTTTTTT CASSYPTGELFF - TRBJ2-2 TRBV6-2/TRBV6-3 -
TGTGCCACCAGCAGAGATCTAGGCAGTGAGCAGTTCTTC CATSRDLGSEQFF once TRBJ2-1 TRBV15 -
TGTGCCAGCAGCTTTACTAGCCCCACTATGGGGGGCTACACCTTC CASSFTSPTMGGYTF - TRBJ1-2 TRBV5-4 -
TGCGCCAGCAGCTTGGCCCCGACAGGGTTAGGCGGGGAGCTGTTTTTT CASSLAPTGLGGELFF - TRBJ2-2 TRBV5-1 TRBD1
TGTGCCAGCTCCCGGGGAGACGGAGGCACAGATACGCAGTATTTT CASSRGDGGTDTQYF - TRBJ2-3 TRBV18 -
TGTGCCAGTAGTAGCCCAGGAGAGGGCACTGAAGCTTTCTTT CASSSPGEGTEAFF - TRBJ1-1 TRBV19 -
TGTGCCAGCGCGGGGGTCGCCGGGGAGCTGTTTTTT CASAGVAGELFF - TRBJ2-2 TRBV2 TRBD2
TGCAGCGTTTACTGGTCCACCACCTACAATGAGCAGTTCTTC CSVYWSTTYNEQFF - TRBJ2-1 TRBV29-1 -
TGTGCCAGCAGTGCAGGGAACTATGGCTACACCTTC CASSAGNYGYTF once TRBJ1-2 TRBV6-4 -
TGTGCCAGCAGCTTCGACGGACAGGGCCTAGCCAAAAACATTCAGTACTTC CASSFDGQGLAKNIQYF - TRBJ2-4 TRBV11-2 TRBD1
TGTGCCAGCAGCTCGGGACTAGCGGGAGATGGTATCGGGGAGCTGTTTTTT CASSSGLAGDGIGELFF - TRBJ2-2 TRBV4-2 TRBD2